This T cell receptor (beta chain) was sequenced during a study of beta chain features in type 1 diabetes. This CDR3 is built from 16 residues. Trimming cost V 0 bases and J 6 bases; bases outside gene matches: 9. Germline V gene lookup returns CDR1 SGHNT and CDR2 YYREEE (reference sequence). Whole-study findings and limits: Researchers report that Type 1 diabetes patients had moderately but significantly shorter TCRB CDR3s across all four CD4+ subsets.

To note about this clone: Its antigen is not known.

Every bit of the isolated RNA underwent reverse transcription, so sequencing read expressed TCRB transcripts. Libraries were prepared by immunoSEQ multiplex PCR; TCRdb keeps only in-frame clonotypes and omits some of them. The data show some 150,000 clones, about 13% seen once. This receptor was identified in a man between 18 and 29 years old with type 1 diabetes. V gene TRBV5-4 combines with J gene TRBJ2-3; 8 bases are shared with TRBD2. Sequencing input: central memory CD4+ T cells from blood. CDR3 in amino acids: CASSLGTAGGRDTQYF. The CDR3, as DNA: TGTGCCAGCAGCTTGGGAACGGCGGGGGGCCGGGATACGCAGTATTTT.